This TCR beta chain appears in the sequencing data of a study of T cells after yellow fever vaccination. Making TCR cDNA involved 5'RACE template switching, which added UMIs and a universal primer site. TCRdb independently ran MiXCR on the 5' RACE reads; one entry per CDR3 protein. This sample has around 500,000 distinct CDR3 sequences, with about a fifth found just once. Remarks on this clonotype: The antigen remains undetermined.

Study outcomes and limitations: CD4 and CD8 compartments shared a small share of clonotypes. After the booster, roughly 96% of CD4 and approximately 90% of CD8 primary-response clones were re-detected.

Sequences were derived from PBMCs, sampled 21 days after the first yellow fever vaccination. This TCR was recovered from a man between 18 and 29 years old who received the YFV17D yellow fever vaccine.

In nucleotides, the CDR3 is TGCGCCAGCAGCTTGAGTCAGGGGCAGGATACGCAGTATTTT. It specifies CASSLSQGQDTQYF. The chain couples TRBV5-1 to TRBJ2-3; D is perhaps TRBD1 (6 bases). Germline CDR1 is SGHRS and CDR2 is YFSETQ. There are 14 residues in the CDR3. The ends were cut back, 1 base at V and 6 bases at J, with 12 bases in the middle.